The 10 T cell receptor beta chains reported below all come from one sample, sequenced in a study of human T cells and chemical hapten exposure. Time point noted: pre-sensitization, week 0. Treatment specified: therapeutic diphenylcyclopropenone sensitization with weekly scalp DPC. TCRdb re-called the RACE reads with MiXCR, one entry per CDR3 protein. The data show roughly 260,000 distinct CDR3 sequences, with more than 6.5% seen just once and 2% to 3% held by the top ten. This specimen was whole blood, taken in connection with sensitization to the hapten diphenylcyclopropenone (DPC). The source of these receptors is a woman aged 40 to 50 with alopecia areata. Some clones in this sample may be carry-over from other donors' samples.

The chain employs TRBV4-1 and TRBJ1-1; 10 bases are shared with TRBD1. Germline lookup yields CDR1 MGHRA and CDR2 YSYEKL. The CDR3 length is 16 residues. J lost 0 bases, V lost 4 bases, and 5 bases had no gene match. The CDR3: CASSPGQGTLNTEAFF. The CDR3 bases are TGCGCCAGCAGCCCGGGACAGGGGACCTTGAACACTGAAGCTTTCTTT.

This clonotype was counted only a few times. The chain couples TRBV5-1 to TRBJ2-5; 10 nucleotides align to TRBD1. The CDR3 spans 13 residues. From germline, CDR1 is SGHRS and CDR2 YFSETQ. Germline trimming cut 7 bases from V and 7 bases from J; bases unmatched to any gene: 7. CDR3: CASGGTGELTQYF. The DNA for the CDR3 is TGCGCCAGCGGGGGGACAGGGGAATTGACCCAGTACTTC. Looking up the rest from reference TRBV5-1 and TRBJ2-5 gives the full variable domain: KAGVTQTPRYLIKTRGQQVTLSCSPISGHRSVSWYQQTPGQGLQFLFEYFSETQRNKGNFPGRFSGRQFSNSRSEMNVSTLELGDSALYLCASGGTGELTQYFGPGTRLLVL.

V is TRBV12-3 or TRBV12-4 and J is TRBJ2-6, with no clear D. CDR3 length: 15 residues. The V end was cut by 6 bases, the J end by 1 base, with 10 bases between. CDR3 sequence: CASRRSASGANVLTF. CDR3 in DNA: TGTGCCAGCAGGCGTTCCGCTTCTGGGGCCAACGTCCTGACTTTC.

This clonotype was picked up one time. The J gene is TRBJ2-4, the V gene TRBV6-2 or TRBV6-3; D might be TRBD1 (5 bases). V shed 10 bases and J shed 7 bases, with 11 bases lying between them. The length of the CDR3 is 11 residues. From germline, CDR1 is MNHEY and CDR2 SVGEGT. The CDR3 is CATEKGNIQYF. As DNA, the CDR3 is TGTGCCACCGAGAAGGGGAACATTCAGTACTTC.

This clonotype has ten or more counts. V and J are TRBV9 and TRBJ2-2; D gene unclear. CDR3 length: 13 amino acids. Between the trimmed V and J ends, which lost 2 bases and 1 base, there was a span of 3 bases. Germline V CDR1 and CDR2: SGDLS, YYNGEE. CDR3: CASSVMNTGELFF. Here the CDR3 DNA reads TGTGCCAGCAGCGTTATGAACACCGGGGAGCTGTTTTTT.

This clonotype turned up a few times. V usage is TRBV7-9 and J usage is TRBJ2-7, with 9 nucleotides matching TRBD2. V gave up 7 bases and J gave up 1 base; unmatched junction bases: 5. The germline CDR1 and CDR2 sequences are SEHNR and FQNEAQ (reference sequence). The CDR3 totals 14 residues. The DNA of the CDR3 is TGTGCCAGCAAACCCCTAGCGGGATCCTACGAGCAGTACTTC. Amino acids: CASKPLAGSYEQYF.

This clonotype has just a few counts. The chain combines TRBV7-6 with TRBJ2-7; 7 bases line up with TRBD2. The germline gives CDR1 SGHVS, CDR2 FNYEAQ. This CDR3 spans 14 amino acids. V dropped 1 base and J dropped 6; count of bases not matched to a gene: 6. CDR3 sequence (DNA): TGTGCCAGCAGCTTAGGAGGGACTACCCCCGAGCAGTACTTC. Its protein product is CASSLGGTTPEQYF. Supplemented by reference TRBV7-6 and TRBJ2-7, the full variable domain reads GAGVSQSPRYKVTKRGQDVALRCDPISGHVSLYWYRQALGQGPEFLTYFNYEAQQDKSGLPNDRFSAERPEGSISTLTIQRTEQRDSAMYRCASSLGGTTPEQYFGPGTRLTVT.

The J gene is TRBJ1-5, the V gene TRBV7-2; D is unclear. This CDR3 comprises 16 residues. Germline CDR1 is SGHTA and CDR2 is FQGNSA. Trimming shortened V by 2 bases and J by 6 bases, and 17 bases separated the two germline ends. CDR3 sequence reads: CASSLYRQLGGQPQHF. DNA of the CDR3: TGTGCCAGCAGCTTATATAGGCAGCTGGGTGGTCAGCCCCAGCATTTT.

The V gene is TRBV5-1, the J gene TRBJ1-6; 7 nucleotides line up with TRBD1. Germline loops: CDR1 SGHRS, CDR2 YFSETQ. V lost 4 bases to trimming and J lost 8 bases; unmatched junction nucleotides: 6. The CDR3 is made up of 14 amino acids. In DNA form, the CDR3 reads TGCGCCAGCAGCCTCGACAGGGCGGATTCACCCCTCCACTTT. It codes for CASSLDRADSPLHF.

In this sample, this clonotype turned up a few times. This chain links TRBV6-5 with TRBJ2-1; D tentatively fits TRBD1 or TRBD2 (5 bases each). The CDR3 has 15 amino acids. Trimming left V 5 bases short and J 1 base short, with 12 bases between. Germline CDR1 reads MNHEY; CDR2 reads SVGAGI. CDR3 in amino acids: CASSHGDGSYNEQFF. DNA for the CDR3: TGTGCCAGCAGTCACGGGGACGGGTCCTACAATGAGCAGTTCTTC.